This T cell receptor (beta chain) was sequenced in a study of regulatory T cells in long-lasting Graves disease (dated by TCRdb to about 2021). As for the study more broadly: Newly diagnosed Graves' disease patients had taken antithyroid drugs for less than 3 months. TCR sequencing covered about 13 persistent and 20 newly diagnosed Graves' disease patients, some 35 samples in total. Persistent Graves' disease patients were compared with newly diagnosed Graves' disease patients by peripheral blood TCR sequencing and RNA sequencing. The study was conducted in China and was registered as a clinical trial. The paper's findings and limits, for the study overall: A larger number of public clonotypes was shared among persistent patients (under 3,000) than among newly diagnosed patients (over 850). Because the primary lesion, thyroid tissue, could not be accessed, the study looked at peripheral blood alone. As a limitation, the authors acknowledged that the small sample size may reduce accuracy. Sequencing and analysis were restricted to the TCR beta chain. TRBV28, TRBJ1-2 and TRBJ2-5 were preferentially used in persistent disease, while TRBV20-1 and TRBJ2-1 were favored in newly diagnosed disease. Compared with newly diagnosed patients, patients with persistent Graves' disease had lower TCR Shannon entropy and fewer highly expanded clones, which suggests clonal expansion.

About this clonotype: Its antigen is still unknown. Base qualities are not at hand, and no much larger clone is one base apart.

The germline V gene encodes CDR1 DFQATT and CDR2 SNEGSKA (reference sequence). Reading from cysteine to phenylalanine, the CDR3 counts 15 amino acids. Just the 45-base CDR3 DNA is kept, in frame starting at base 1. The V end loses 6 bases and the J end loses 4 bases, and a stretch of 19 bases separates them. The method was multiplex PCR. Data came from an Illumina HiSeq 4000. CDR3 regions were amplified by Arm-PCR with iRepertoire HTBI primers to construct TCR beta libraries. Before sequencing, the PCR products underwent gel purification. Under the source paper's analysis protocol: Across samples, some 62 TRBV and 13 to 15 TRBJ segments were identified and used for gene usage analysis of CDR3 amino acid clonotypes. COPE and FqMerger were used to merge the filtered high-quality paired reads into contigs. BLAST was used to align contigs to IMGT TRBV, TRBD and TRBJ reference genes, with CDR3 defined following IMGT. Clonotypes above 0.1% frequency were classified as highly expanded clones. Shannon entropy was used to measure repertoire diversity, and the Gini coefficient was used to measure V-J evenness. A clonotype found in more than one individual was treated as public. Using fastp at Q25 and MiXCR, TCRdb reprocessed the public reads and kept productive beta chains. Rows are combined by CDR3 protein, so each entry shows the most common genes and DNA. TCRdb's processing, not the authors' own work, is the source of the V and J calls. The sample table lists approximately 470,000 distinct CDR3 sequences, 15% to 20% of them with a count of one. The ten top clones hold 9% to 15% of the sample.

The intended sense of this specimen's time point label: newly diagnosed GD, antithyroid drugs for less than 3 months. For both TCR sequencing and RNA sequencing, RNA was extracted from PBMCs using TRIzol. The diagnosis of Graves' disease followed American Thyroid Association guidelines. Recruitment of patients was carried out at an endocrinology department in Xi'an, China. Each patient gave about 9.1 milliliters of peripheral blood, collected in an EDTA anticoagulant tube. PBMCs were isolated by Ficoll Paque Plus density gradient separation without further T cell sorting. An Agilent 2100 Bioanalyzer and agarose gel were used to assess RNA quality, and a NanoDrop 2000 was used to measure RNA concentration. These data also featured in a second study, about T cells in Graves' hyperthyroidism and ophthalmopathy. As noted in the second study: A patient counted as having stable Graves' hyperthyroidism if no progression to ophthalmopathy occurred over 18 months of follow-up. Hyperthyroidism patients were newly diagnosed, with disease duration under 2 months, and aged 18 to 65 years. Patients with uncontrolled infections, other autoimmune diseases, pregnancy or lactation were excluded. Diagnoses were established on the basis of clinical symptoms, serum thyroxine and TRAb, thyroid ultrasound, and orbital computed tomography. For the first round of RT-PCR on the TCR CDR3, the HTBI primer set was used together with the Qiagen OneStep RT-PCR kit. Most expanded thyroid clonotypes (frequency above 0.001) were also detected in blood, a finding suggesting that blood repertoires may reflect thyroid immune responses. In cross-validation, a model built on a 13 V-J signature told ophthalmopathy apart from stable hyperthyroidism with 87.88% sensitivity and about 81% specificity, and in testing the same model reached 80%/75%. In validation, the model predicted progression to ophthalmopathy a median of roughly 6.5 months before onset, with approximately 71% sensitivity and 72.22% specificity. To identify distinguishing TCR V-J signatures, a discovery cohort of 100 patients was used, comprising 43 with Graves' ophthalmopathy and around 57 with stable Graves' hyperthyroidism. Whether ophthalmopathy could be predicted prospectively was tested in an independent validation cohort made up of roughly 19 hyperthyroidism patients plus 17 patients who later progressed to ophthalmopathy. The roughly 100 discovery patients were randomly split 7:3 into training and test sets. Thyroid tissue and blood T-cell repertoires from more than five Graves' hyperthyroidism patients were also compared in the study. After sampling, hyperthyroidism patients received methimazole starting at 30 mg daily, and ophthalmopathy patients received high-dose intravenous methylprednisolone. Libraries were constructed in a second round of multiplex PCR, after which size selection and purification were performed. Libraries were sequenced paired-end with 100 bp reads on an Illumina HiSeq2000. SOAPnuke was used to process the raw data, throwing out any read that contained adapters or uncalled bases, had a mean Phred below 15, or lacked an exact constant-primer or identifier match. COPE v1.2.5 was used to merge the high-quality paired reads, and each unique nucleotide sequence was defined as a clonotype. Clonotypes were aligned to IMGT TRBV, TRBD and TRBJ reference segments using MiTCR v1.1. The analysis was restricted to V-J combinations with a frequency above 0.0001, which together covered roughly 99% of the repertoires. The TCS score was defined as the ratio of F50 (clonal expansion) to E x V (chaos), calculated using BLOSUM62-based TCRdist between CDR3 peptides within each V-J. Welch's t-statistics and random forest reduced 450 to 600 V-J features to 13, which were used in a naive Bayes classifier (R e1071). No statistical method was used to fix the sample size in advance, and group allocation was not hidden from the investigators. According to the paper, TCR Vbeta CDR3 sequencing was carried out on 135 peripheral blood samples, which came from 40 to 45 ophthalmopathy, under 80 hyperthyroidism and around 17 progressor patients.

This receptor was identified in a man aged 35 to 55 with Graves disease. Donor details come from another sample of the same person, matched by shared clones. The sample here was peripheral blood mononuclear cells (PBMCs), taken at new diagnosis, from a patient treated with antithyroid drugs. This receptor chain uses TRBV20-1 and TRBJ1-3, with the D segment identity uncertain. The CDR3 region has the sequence CSADRPDLTGNTIYF. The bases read TGCAGTGCGGACCGACCTGATCTGACGGGAAACACCATATATTTT.